A single T cell receptor beta chain is shown here with its context. This sample was taken from a study of Graves' ophthalmopathy and Graves' hyperthyroidism. RNA transcripts yielded amplified TCR beta CDR3 regions. First-round RT-PCR employed HTBI primers, with a second-round multiplex PCR after it. TCRdb called the multiplex PCR reads again in MiXCR, with one record for every CDR3 protein. The table shows a few hundred thousand distinct CDR3 sequences, with about 16% occurring only once. The receptor was isolated from a young woman with stable Graves' hyperthyroidism. Sequenced sample: peripheral blood.

The CDR3 reads CASSYKEGNYEQYF. The CDR3 DNA is TGTGCCAGCAGTTACAAGGAGGGAAACTACGAGCAGTACTTC. V usage is TRBV6-4 and J usage is TRBJ2-7; TRBD2 might be the D (6 bases). CDR1 and CDR2 from the germline V gene are MRHNA and SNTAGT. The CDR3 has 14 residues. Between the trimmed V and J ends, which lost 5 bases and 3 bases, there was a span of 14 bases.